The entry below gives a single T cell receptor (beta chain) sequence along with its context. Used for each TCR library was 3500 ng of total RNA. Both TCRalpha and TCRbeta cDNA were subjected to two nested PCRs lasting around 15 and 9 cycles. TCRdb reanalyzed the 5' RACE reads and collapses them to one entry per CDR3 protein, without DNA. In total, the table holds more than 300,000 distinct CDR3 sequences. The data derive from a study of monozygotic twins with inflammatory bowel disease. The receptor's source is a human donor with ulcerative colitis or Crohn's disease, or a healthy co-twin of an affected twin (not recorded which). The material sequenced was blood.

Here the CDR3 reads CSIWTDTYKQYF. The chain joins TRBV29-1 to TRBJ2-7; TCRdb names TRBD1, which stays unverified in the absence of DNA. Germline CDR1 SQVTM, CDR2 ANQGSEA. The CDR3 consists of 12 residues.